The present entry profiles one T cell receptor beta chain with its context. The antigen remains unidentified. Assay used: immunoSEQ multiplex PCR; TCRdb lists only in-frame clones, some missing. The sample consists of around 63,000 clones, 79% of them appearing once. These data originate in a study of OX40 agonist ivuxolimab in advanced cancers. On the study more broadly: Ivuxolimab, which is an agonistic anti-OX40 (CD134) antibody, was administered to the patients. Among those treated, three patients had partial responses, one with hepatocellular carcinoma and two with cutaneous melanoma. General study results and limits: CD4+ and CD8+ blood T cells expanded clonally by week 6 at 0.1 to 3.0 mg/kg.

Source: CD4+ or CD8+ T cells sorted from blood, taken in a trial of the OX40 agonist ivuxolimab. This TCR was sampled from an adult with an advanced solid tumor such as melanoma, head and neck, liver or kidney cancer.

The CDR3 sequence: CASSFSRWTSGRETEQFF. CDR3 in DNA: TGTGCCAGCAGTTTCTCGCGCTGGACTAGCGGGAGGGAGACTGAGCAGTTCTTC. The chain has TRBV27 and TRBJ2-1, with 15 positions matching TRBD2. Germline CDR1 MNHEY, CDR2 SMNVEV (reference sequence). V shed 3 bases and J 9 bases; nucleotides not matched to a gene: 12. The CDR3 totals 18 residues.